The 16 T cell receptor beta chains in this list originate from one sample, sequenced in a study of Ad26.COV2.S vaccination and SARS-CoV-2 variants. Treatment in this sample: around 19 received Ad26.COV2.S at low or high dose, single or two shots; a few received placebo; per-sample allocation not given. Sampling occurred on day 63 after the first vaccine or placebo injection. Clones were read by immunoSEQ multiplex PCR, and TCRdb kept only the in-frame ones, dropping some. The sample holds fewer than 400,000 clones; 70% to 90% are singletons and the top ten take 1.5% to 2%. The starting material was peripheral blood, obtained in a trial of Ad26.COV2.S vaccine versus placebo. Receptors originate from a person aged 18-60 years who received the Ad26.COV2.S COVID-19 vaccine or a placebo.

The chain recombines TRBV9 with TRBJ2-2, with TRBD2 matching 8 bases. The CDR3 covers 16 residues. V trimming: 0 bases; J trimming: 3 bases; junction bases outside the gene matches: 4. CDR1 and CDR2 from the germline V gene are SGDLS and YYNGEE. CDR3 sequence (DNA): TGTGCCAGCAGCGTAGAGTCAGCGGGGGACACCGGGGAGCTGTTTTTT. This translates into CASSVESAGDTGELFF.

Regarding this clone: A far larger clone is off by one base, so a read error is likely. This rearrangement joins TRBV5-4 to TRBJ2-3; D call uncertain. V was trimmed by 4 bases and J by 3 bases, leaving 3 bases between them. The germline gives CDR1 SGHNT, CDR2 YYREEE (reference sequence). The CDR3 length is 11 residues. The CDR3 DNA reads TGTGCCAGCAGCCTTACAGATACGCAGTATTTT. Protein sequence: CASSLTDTQYF. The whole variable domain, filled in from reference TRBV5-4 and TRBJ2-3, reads ETGVTQSPTHLIKTRGQQVTLRCSSQSGHNTVSWYQQALGQGPQFIFQYYREEENGRGNFPPRFSGLQFPNYSSELNVNALELDDSALYLCASSLTDTQYFGPGTRLTVL.

CDR3 protein: CASSPYSVGAYEQYF. As DNA, the CDR3 is TGTGCCAGCAGTCCCTACAGTGTGGGGGCCTACGAGCAGTACTTC. V and J are TRBV2 and TRBJ2-7; either TRBD1 or TRBD2 may fit D (5 bases each). Germline V gene lookup returns CDR1 SNHLY and CDR2 FYNNEI. This CDR3 is 15 amino acids long. Deletions cut 5 bases from V and 2 bases from J, with 16 bases between.

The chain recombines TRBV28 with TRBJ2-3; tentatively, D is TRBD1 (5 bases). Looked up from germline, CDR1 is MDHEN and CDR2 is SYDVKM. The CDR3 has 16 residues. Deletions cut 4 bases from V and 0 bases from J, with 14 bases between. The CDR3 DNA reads TGTGCCAGCAGTTCAACTCGACAGATAAGCACAGATACGCAGTATTTT. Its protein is CASSSTRQISTDTQYF.

As DNA, the CDR3 is TGTGCCAGCAGCTCTACTAGCGGGATCTACAATGAGCAGTTCTTC. Protein product: CASSSTSGIYNEQFF. The rearrangement uses TRBV7-9 and TRBJ2-1, with 10 bases fitting TRBD2. CDR1 is SEHNR, CDR2 FQNEAQ, per germline (reference sequence). J gave up 3 bases and V 4 bases, and 3 bases lay outside the gene matches. The CDR3 spans 15 residues.

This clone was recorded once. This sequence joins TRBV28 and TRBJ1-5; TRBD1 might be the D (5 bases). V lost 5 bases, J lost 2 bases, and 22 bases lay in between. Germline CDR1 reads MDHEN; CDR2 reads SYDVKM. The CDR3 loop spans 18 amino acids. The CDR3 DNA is TGTGCCAGCAGTACGTGGTTCAGGGAAGGAGTGGGCAATCAGCCCCAGCATTTT. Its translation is CASSTWFREGVGNQPQHF.

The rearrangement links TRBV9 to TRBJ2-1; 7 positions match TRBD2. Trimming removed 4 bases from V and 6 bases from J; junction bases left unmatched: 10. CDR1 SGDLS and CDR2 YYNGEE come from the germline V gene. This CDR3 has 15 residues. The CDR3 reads CASSPRGDPSNEQFF. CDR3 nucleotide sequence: TGTGCCAGCAGCCCCCGGGGGGACCCCTCCAATGAGCAGTTCTTC.

CDR3: CASSRRTGQETQYF. The CDR3 DNA is TGTGCCAGCTCACGGCGGACGGGCCAAGAGACCCAGTACTTC. The chain employs TRBV18 and TRBJ2-5; no clear D. There are 14 residues in the CDR3. V was shortened by 4 bases and J by 1 base, with 10 bases between the two germline ends. CDR1 and CDR2 (germline): KGHSH, LQKENI.

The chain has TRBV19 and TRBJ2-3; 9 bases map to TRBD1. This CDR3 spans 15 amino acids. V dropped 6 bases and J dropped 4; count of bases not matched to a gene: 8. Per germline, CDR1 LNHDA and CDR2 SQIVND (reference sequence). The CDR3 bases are TGTGCCAGTAGCAGGGGGACAGGGCTGCCAGATACGCAGTATTTT. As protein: CASSRGTGLPDTQYF.

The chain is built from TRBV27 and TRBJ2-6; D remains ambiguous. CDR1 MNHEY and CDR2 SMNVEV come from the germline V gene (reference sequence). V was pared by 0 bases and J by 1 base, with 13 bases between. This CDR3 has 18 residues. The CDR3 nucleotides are TGTGCCAGCAGTTTATCGGCAGGAGTAATTTCTGGGGCCAACGTCCTGACTTTC. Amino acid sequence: CASSLSAGVISGANVLTF.

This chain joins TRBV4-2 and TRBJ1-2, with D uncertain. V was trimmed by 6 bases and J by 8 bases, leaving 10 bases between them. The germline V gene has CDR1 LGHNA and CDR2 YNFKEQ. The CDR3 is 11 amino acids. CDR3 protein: CASRTEGGYTF. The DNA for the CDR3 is TGTGCCAGCAGAACGGAGGGAGGCTACACCTTC.

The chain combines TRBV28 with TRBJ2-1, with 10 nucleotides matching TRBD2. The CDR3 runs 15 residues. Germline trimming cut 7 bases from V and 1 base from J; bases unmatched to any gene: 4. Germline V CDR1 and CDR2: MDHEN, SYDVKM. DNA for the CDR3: TGTGCCAGCATACCGGGACTAGCGTCCTACAATGAGCAGTTCTTC. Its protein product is CASIPGLASYNEQFF.

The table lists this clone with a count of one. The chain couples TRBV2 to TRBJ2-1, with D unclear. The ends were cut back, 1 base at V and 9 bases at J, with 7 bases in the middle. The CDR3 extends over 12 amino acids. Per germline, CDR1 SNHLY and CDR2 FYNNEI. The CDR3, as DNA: TGTGCCAGCAGTGAAGGTTCGGGTGAGCAGTTCTTC. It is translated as CASSEGSGEQFF. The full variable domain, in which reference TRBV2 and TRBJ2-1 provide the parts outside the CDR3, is EPEVTQTPSHQVTQMGQEVILRCVPISNHLYFYWYRQILGQKVEFLVSFYNNEISEKSEIFDDQFSVERPDGSNFTLKIRSTKLEDSAMYFCASSEGSGEQFFGPGTRLTVL.

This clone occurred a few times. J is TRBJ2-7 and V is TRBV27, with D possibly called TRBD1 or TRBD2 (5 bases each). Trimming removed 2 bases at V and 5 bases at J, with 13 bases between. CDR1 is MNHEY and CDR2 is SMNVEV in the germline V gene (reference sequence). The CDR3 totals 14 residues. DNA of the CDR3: TGTGCCAGCAGTTTAGGGACGAAACTACACGAGCAGTACTTC. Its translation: CASSLGTKLHEQYF.

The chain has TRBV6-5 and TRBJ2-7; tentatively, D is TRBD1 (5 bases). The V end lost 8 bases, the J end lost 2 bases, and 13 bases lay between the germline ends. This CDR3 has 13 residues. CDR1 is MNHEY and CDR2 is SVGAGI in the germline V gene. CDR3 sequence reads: CASQGQGPYEQYF. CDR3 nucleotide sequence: TGTGCCAGCCAAGGACAAGGGCCCTACGAGCAGTACTTC.

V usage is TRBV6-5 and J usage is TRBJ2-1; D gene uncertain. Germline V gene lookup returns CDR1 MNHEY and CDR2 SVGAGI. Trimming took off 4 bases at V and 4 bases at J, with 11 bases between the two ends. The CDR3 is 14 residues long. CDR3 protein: CASSSGNLYNEQFF. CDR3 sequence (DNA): TGTGCCAGCAGTTCCGGAAATTTATACAATGAGCAGTTCTTC.